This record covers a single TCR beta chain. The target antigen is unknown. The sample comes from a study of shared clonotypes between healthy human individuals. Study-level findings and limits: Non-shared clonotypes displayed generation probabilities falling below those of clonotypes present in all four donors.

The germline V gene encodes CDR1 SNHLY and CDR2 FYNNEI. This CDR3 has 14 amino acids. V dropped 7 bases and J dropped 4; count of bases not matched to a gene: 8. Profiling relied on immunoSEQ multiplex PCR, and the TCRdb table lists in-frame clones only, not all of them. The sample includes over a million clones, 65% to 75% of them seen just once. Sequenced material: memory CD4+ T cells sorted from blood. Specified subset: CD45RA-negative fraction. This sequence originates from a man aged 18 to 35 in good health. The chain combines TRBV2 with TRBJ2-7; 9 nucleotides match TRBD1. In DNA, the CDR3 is TGTGCCAGCACCCTACAGGGGGCGGGATACGAGCAGTACTTC. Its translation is CASTLQGAGYEQYF.